This T cell receptor beta chain came from a study of coeliac disease. Findings of the study overall: According to the authors, this method cannot detect gliadin-specific T cells in an unbiased way.

Method: immunoSEQ multiplex PCR; TCRdb's copy keeps in-frame clones and lacks some. The table includes 3,500 or so clones, 69% detected once. CDR1 and CDR2 from the germline V gene are KGHSH and LQKENI. The J segment lost 8 bases and the V segment lost 3 bases, leaving 6 bases of the junction unmatched. CDR3 size: 15 residues. Comment on this clone: The target antigen is unknown.

The sequenced sample consisted of intraepithelial lymphocytes from the gut. The gene calls are TRBV18 and TRBJ1-6; 8 bases are shared with TRBD1. The TCR was taken from a man aged 25 to 40 with celiac disease. The CDR3 DNA follows: TGTGCCAGCTCACCGCGACAGGGGCAAGATTCACCCCTCCACTTT. It translates to CASSPRQGQDSPLHF.